This T cell receptor (beta chain) derives from a study of beta chain features in type 1 diabetes. Reverse transcribing all isolated RNA meant expressed TCRB transcripts were sequenced. Here immunoSEQ multiplex PCR was the method, and the copy in TCRdb shows in-frame clones only, minus some. The table has 110,000 or so clones, about two fifths seen once. There are 11 residues in the CDR3. Germline lookup yields CDR1 LNHDA and CDR2 SQIVND (reference sequence). V lost 4 bases and J lost 9, with 7 bases in between. The chain combines TRBV19 with TRBJ2-1, with D tentatively TRBD2 (6 bases). The sequencing sample was made of stem cell memory CD4+ T cells from blood. The receptor comes from a woman between 18 and 29 years old in good health. In DNA form, the CDR3 reads TGTGCCAGTAGTACGCGGGGTGAGCAGTTCTTC. Residues: CASSTRGEQFF.